One sample yielded the 20 T cell receptor beta chains listed below, sequenced in a study of cytotoxic CD8 clonotypes in ibrutinib-treated CLL. Assay used: immunoSEQ multiplex PCR; TCRdb lists only in-frame clones, some missing. The sample lists 120,000 to 150,000 clones; 91% were seen once. The sample consisted of PBMCs, taken after 12 months of ibrutinib treatment. The receptors originated from a human donor with chronic lymphocytic leukemia.

The chain couples TRBV10-3 to TRBJ2-3; TRBD2 is a possible D gene (6 bases). Trimming removed 8 bases from V and 2 bases from J, with 14 bases in between. CDR1 and CDR2 (germline): ENHRY, SYGVKD. The CDR3 runs 14 residues. CDR3 sequence (DNA): TGTGCCATCGGGGAGGTGAAATTCACAGATACGCAGTATTTT. This translates into CAIGEVKFTDTQYF.

The sample holds a few counts of this clone. In DNA form, the CDR3 reads TGCGCCAGCAGCCAAGAAGCAGGCCGGACCGGGGAGCTGTTTTTT. Translating gives CASSQEAGRTGELFF. The V call is TRBV4-1, the J call TRBJ2-2; D is undetermined. Per germline, CDR1 MGHRA and CDR2 YSYEKL. V was pared by 0 bases and J by 5 bases, with 10 bases between. This CDR3 has 15 residues.

The V and J genes are TRBV10-1 and TRBJ2-1; D may be TRBD1 (5 bases). CDR1 and CDR2 (germline): WNHNN, SYGVQD (reference sequence). This CDR3 is 11 amino acids long. V gave up 6 bases and J gave up 9 bases, with 9 bases separating them. CDR3 region: CASSQGSEQFF. For the CDR3, the DNA is TGCGCCAGCAGCCAGGGAAGTGAGCAGTTCTTC.

This chain uses TRBV28 with TRBJ1-2; 8 positions match TRBD1. J gave up 5 bases and V 10 bases, and 6 bases lay outside the gene matches. The CDR3 loop spans 12 amino acids. The germline V gene has CDR1 MDHEN and CDR2 SYDVKM. The CDR3 DNA sequence: TGTGCCACCGAGGACAGGGCATATGGCTACACCTTC. It specifies CATEDRAYGYTF.

This clone was counted at least ten times. The chain is built from TRBV5-1 and TRBJ1-2; D is uncertain. CDR1 is SGHRS, CDR2 YFSETQ, per germline. This CDR3 has 16 amino acids. V was cut by 0 bases and J by 0 bases, with 12 bases left in between. Written as DNA, the CDR3 is TGCGCCAGCAGCTTGGCCAAGGGCCCACCTAACTATGGCTACACCTTC. This sequence encodes CASSLAKGPPNYGYTF.

The chain combines TRBV19 with TRBJ2-7; no clear D. Germline V gene lookup returns CDR1 LNHDA and CDR2 SQIVND (reference sequence). This CDR3 spans 15 amino acids. Trimming removed 0 bases from V and 1 base from J, with 10 bases in between. CDR3 in amino acids: CASSIDLKGSYEQYF. In DNA, the CDR3 is TGTGCCAGTAGTATAGATCTTAAGGGATCCTACGAGCAGTACTTC.

The CDR3 is CASKPGHPNEKLFF. CDR3 DNA: TGTGCCAGCAAACCGGGACACCCAAATGAAAAACTGTTTTTT. The chain is built from TRBV28 and TRBJ1-4; TRBD1 is a possible D gene (6 bases). In germline, CDR1 is MDHEN, CDR2 SYDVKM. This CDR3 is built from 14 residues. V lost 7 bases to trimming and J lost 5 bases, with 14 bases between them.

The chain uses TRBV19 and TRBJ2-4, with D unresolved. V was shortened by 6 bases and J by 4 bases, with 10 bases between the two germline ends. Per the germline V gene, CDR1 is LNHDA and CDR2 is SQIVND (reference sequence). The CDR3 has 13 residues. As DNA, the CDR3 is TGTGCCAGTAGCTATGACAATAAAAACATTCAGTACTTC. It codes for CASSYDNKNIQYF.

The chain couples TRBV5-4 to TRBJ2-3; 10 bases line up with TRBD2. In germline, CDR1 is SGHNT, CDR2 YYREEE (reference sequence). Trimming removed 4 bases from V and 2 bases from J; junction bases left unmatched: 13. The CDR3 has 18 residues. The CDR3 DNA is TGTGCCAGCAGCCCCGGAAGGCTAGCGGGAGTATTCACAGATACGCAGTATTTT. It specifies CASSPGRLAGVFTDTQYF.

The chain couples TRBV10-3 to TRBJ1-2, with unresolved D. This CDR3 comprises 12 residues. Germline V gene sequence: CDR1 ENHRY, CDR2 SYGVKD. The V end lost 2 bases, the J end lost 8 bases, and 9 bases lay between the germline ends. The CDR3 nucleotides read TGTGCCATCAGTGAGCCGGGAAGGGGCTACACCTTC. The encoded protein is CAISEPGRGYTF.

This clone was observed once. CDR3 sequence (DNA): TGTGCCAGCAGGAGCGGGGAACGGGATACGCAGTATTTT. Translated: CASRSGERDTQYF. The V and J genes are TRBV9 and TRBJ2-3, with 7 bases matching TRBD2. The V and J ends lost 5 bases and 6 bases, in that order; junction bases with no gene match: 6. This CDR3 region has 13 residues. CDR1 is SGDLS, CDR2 YYNGEE, per germline. Combining the CDR3 with reference TRBV9 and TRBJ2-3 gives the whole variable domain DSGVTQTPKHLITATGQRVTLRCSPRSGDLSVYWYQQSLDQGLQFLIQYYNGEERAKGNILERFSAQQFPDLHSELNLSSLELGDSALYFCASRSGERDTQYFGPGTRLTVL.

Turning to this clone: A much larger clone differs from this one at a single base, so this may be a read error. This chain links TRBV13 with TRBJ2-7, with D uncertain. Looked up from germline, CDR1 is PRHDT and CDR2 is FYEKMQ (reference sequence). The CDR3 is made up of 11 amino acids. V shed 2 bases and J shed 3 bases, with 2 bases lying between them. The CDR3 protein is CASSLNYEQYF. CDR3 DNA: TGTGCCAGCAGCTTAAACTACGAGCAGTACTTC.

The chain links TRBV7-2 to TRBJ2-3; D perhaps matches TRBD2 (6 bases). V lost 2 bases and J 3 bases, leaving 12 bases between the germline ends. The CDR3 is 15 amino acids. The germline V gene encodes CDR1 SGHTA and CDR2 FQGNSA. The CDR3 is CASSLYGGETDTQYF. The CDR3 nucleotides read TGTGCCAGCAGCTTATACGGGGGTGAGACAGATACGCAGTATTTT.

The chain joins TRBV4-1 to TRBJ2-7; D is possibly TRBD2 (6 bases). Germline V gene lookup returns CDR1 MGHRA and CDR2 YSYEKL. The CDR3 has 15 residues. V was shortened by 0 bases and J by 7 bases, with 16 bases between the two germline ends. The CDR3 DNA sequence: TGCGCCAGCAGCCAAGAGTTCGCGGGACTCAGGGAGCAGTACTTC. The encoded protein is CASSQEFAGLREQYF.

In this sample, this clone turned up once. CDR3 coding DNA: TGCGCCAGCAGAAATAGCGGGGCGGCCACAGATACGCAGTATTTT. Protein sequence: CASRNSGAATDTQYF. The V gene is TRBV5-1, the J gene TRBJ2-3; 8 bases match TRBD2. CDR3 length: 15 amino acids. Per germline, CDR1 SGHRS and CDR2 YFSETQ. V shed 5 bases and J 2 bases; nucleotides not matched to a gene: 7.

The rearrangement joins TRBV5-4 to TRBJ2-6, with D unresolved. Trimming took off 1 base at V and 0 bases at J, with 11 bases between the two ends. Germline V gene lookup returns CDR1 SGHNT and CDR2 YYREEE (reference sequence). This CDR3 contains 17 residues. In DNA, the CDR3 is TGTGCCAGCAGCTTGTCCGTGGGTTCCTCTGGGGCCAACGTCCTGACTTTC. It codes for CASSLSVGSSGANVLTF.

The gene calls are TRBV11-2 and TRBJ2-5; D is unclear. The germline gives CDR1 SGHAT, CDR2 FQNNGV. The CDR3 consists of 12 residues. V lost 3 bases and J 1 base, leaving 3 bases between the germline ends. CDR3: CASSFPQETQYF. For the CDR3, the DNA is TGTGCCAGCAGCTTCCCCCAAGAGACCCAGTACTTC.

The V and J genes are TRBV6-6 and TRBJ1-2, with D perhaps TRBD1 (5 bases). Germline V CDR1 and CDR2: MNHNY, SVGAGI (reference sequence). V gave up 7 bases and J gave up 0 bases, with 9 bases separating them. The CDR3 is 13 amino acids. The CDR3 sequence is CASTLTANYGYTF. As DNA, the CDR3 is TGTGCCAGCACCCTGACAGCTAACTATGGCTACACCTTC.

The chain couples TRBV7-9 to TRBJ2-1; D is unclear. From germline, CDR1 is SEHNR and CDR2 FQNEAQ (reference sequence). The CDR3 sequence is 11 residues long. V lost 2 bases and J lost 13, with 9 bases in between. CDR3: CASSLLALQFF. CDR3 DNA: TGTGCCAGCAGCTTATTGGCTCTTCAGTTCTTC.

The chain employs TRBV7-9 and TRBJ2-1, with 9 bases that match TRBD2. Germline-derived CDR1 and CDR2 are SEHNR and FQNEAQ (reference sequence). Trimming at V came to 1 base and at J to 8 bases, leaving 9 bases not matched to a gene. The CDR3 has 16 residues. CDR3 nucleotide sequence: TGTGCCAGCAGCTTAGGGCGGGGGACTAGCAACTATGAGCAGTTCTTC. Amino acids: CASSLGRGTSNYEQFF.